This T cell receptor (beta chain) was documented in a study of blood T cell repertoires in COVID-19. Study as a whole: Spain, Italy and the United States supplied samples that represented acute and convalescent COVID-19. Sources were T cells, B-cell-depleted T cells, or PBMCs; the material itself was cDNA or gDNA.

In the source study's methods: Estimation of nucleated cell counts was performed using reference gene primer amplification. The data were produced by immunoSEQ multiplex PCR, yet TCRdb's version contains in-frame clones alone and is incomplete. Clonal size and the V and J genes are those of that table, whereas D and trimming came from the DNA. The table has over 150,000 clones, around 77% seen once. Germline CDR1 is SQVTM and CDR2 is ANQGSEA. J gave up 4 bases and V 0 bases, and 8 bases lay outside the gene matches. The CDR3 is made up of 18 amino acids. The chain uses TRBV29-1 and TRBJ2-1; 14 positions match TRBD2. The source of this sequence is a man aged 65 to 85 with acute or convalescent COVID-19. Sample: peripheral blood. The CDR3 DNA follows: TGCAGCGTTGAAGACAGACTAGCGGGGGGGAATCTTTACAATGAGCAGTTCTTC. It yields the protein CSVEDRLAGGNLYNEQFF.